This TCR beta chain was observed in a study of T cell repertoires and HLA-DP antigens. Study-wide points: Pre-culture clonality, 0.03 to 0.045, was far below sorted CD137+ clonality of roughly 0.4. Total CD4+ responders were stimulated by HeLa antigen-presenting cells.

This clone showed up just once. Its antigen is undetermined. This CDR3 is built from 13 residues. V was shortened by 3 bases and J by 8 bases, with 13 bases between the two germline ends. The germline gives CDR1 MNHEY, CDR2 SMNVEV (reference sequence). The PCR primers covered 54 TRBV and 13 TRBJ segments. Repertoires were generated with immunoSEQ multiplex PCR, while TCRdb's copy carries only in-frame clones and drops some. The data contain approximately 86,000 clones, roughly 86% of them singletons. Average purity of the negatively selected CD4+ T cells was about 98%. What was sequenced was CD4+ T cells from PBMCs. The receptor was derived from a man aged 45-65 years in good health and CMV-seronegative. V usage is TRBV27 and J usage is TRBJ1-1, with unresolved D. The CDR3 here is CASSFMGSREAFF. The CDR3 nucleotides read TGTGCCAGCAGTTTCATGGGCTCGAGGGAAGCTTTCTTT.